This T cell receptor (beta chain) was found in a study of cytomegalovirus exposure and HLA in healthy donors. Study outcomes and limitations: Common viral pathogens were later found to be apparently linked to several of the most significant clusters. Association with HLA alleles at 0.05 false discovery rate was found for about 17,000 TCR beta sequences in a later analysis.

As to this clone: Its antigen is as yet unknown.

Germline V gives CDR1 MNHNS, CDR2 SASEGT. The CDR3 has 16 residues. V was clipped by 1 base and J by 4 bases, with 14 bases between them. With 60 Vbeta and 13 Jbeta primers, the PCR was carried out. Assay used: immunoSEQ multiplex PCR; TCRdb lists only in-frame clones, some missing. The sample lists 140,000 to 150,000 clones; around 85% were seen once. The sequencing sample was made of PBMCs. This clonotype was sampled from a woman under 40 in good health and CMV-seronegative. The chain has TRBV6-1 and TRBJ2-1; D ambiguous. The CDR3 region is CASSEGSAGPYNEQFF. CDR3 DNA sequence: TGTGCCAGCAGTGAAGGATCGGCAGGCCCTTACAATGAGCAGTTCTTC.